The next 14 T cell receptor beta chains were all read from a single sample in a study of sequential checkpoint blockade in melanoma. Specified treatment: randomized to nivolumab then ipilimumab (arm A) or the reverse (arm B). The data were produced by immunoSEQ multiplex PCR, yet TCRdb's version contains in-frame clones alone and is incomplete. Among several thousand clones listed, around 74% were seen once. Sequencing used CD8+ T cells sorted from blood (inferred from file names), obtained from a patient given nivolumab and ipilimumab in sequence. Source of these receptors: a human donor with melanoma.

This clone was observed a handful of times. The chain joins TRBV7-9 to TRBJ2-7, with a weak D call TRBD2 (5 bases). Germline V gene sequence: CDR1 SEHNR, CDR2 FQNEAQ (reference sequence). V lost 5 bases and J lost 0, with 8 bases in between. CDR3 size: 13 residues. CDR3 sequence: CASSRGISYEQYF. Here the CDR3 DNA reads TGTGCCAGCAGCCGGGGAATCTCCTACGAGCAGTACTTC.

This chain joins TRBV27 and TRBJ2-3, with D possibly TRBD1 on 6 matching bases. CDR3 length: 19 amino acids. V lost 4 bases, J lost 3 bases, and 26 bases lay in between. Germline V gives CDR1 MNHEY, CDR2 SMNVEV (reference sequence). This chain's CDR3 is CASSSPTYGGGRRTDTQYF. The DNA for the CDR3 is TGTGCCAGCAGTTCCCCCACCTACGGTGGGGGCCGTAGGACAGATACGCAGTATTTT.

This chain connects TRBV11-2 to TRBJ2-3, with a possible D match to TRBD2 (6 bases). Germline V lookup: CDR1 SGHAT, CDR2 FQNNGV. The ends were cut back, 2 bases at V and 0 bases at J, with 15 bases in the middle. This CDR3 region has 17 residues. The CDR3 loop is CASSLTAGLSSTDTQYF. CDR3 bases: TGTGCCAGCAGCTTAACGGCGGGACTGTCTAGCACAGATACGCAGTATTTT.

The rearrangement links TRBV29-1 to TRBJ1-3; D gene ambiguous. Trimming cost V 4 bases and J 8 bases, with 9 bases left between them. This CDR3 has 11 residues. Germline-derived CDR1 and CDR2 are SQVTM and ANQGSEA. The CDR3 region has the DNA TGCAGCGTTGTAGCCGGGGACACCATATATTTT. Encoded protein: CSVVAGDTIYF.

The V call is TRBV4-3, the J call TRBJ1-2, with 8 positions matching TRBD1. CDR1 LGHNA and CDR2 YSLEER come from the germline V gene. The CDR3 totals 17 residues. Germline trimming cut 0 bases from V and 10 bases from J; bases unmatched to any gene: 16. CDR3 DNA: TGCGCCAGCAGCCAAGAGGCACAGGGGGACACGGTCTTTCACTACACCTTC. It specifies CASSQEAQGDTVFHYTF.

The sample holds a few counts of this clone. The CDR3 protein is CASSSVQVYEQYF. The CDR3 DNA reads TGTGCCAGTAGTTCGGTACAGGTGTACGAGCAGTACTTC. The chain has TRBV19 and TRBJ2-7, with TRBD1 as a possible D gene (5 bases). This CDR3 is built from 13 residues. The germline V gene has CDR1 LNHDA and CDR2 SQIVND (reference sequence). V lost 5 bases to trimming and J lost 4 bases, with 12 bases between them.

The V gene is TRBV19, the J gene TRBJ1-2, with D uncertain. Germline assignment: CDR1 LNHDA and CDR2 SQIVND (reference sequence). V shed 6 bases and J shed 10 bases, with 12 bases lying between them. The CDR3 length is 11 residues. CDR3: CASRLSGIYTF. CDR3 nucleotide sequence: TGTGCCAGTAGATTGTCGGGGATCTACACCTTC.

This clone was seen just once. Relative to the germline gene, one junction end is altered; a read error may explain this. The rearrangement joins TRBV7-9 to TRBJ2-5; D is unresolved. CDR3 size: 13 residues. Germline lookup yields CDR1 SEHNR and CDR2 FQNEAQ (reference sequence). The CDR3 is CAGSPPSRETQYF. The CDR3 DNA sequence: TGTGCCGGCAGCCCCCCCTCTCGGGAGACCCAGTACTTC.

The chain joins TRBV11-2 to TRBJ1-6; no reliable D call. The germline V gene has CDR1 SGHAT and CDR2 FQNNGV. CDR3 length: 15 residues. The V end was cut by 1 base, the J end by 6 bases, with 10 bases between. This chain's CDR3 is CASSLAGRRNSPLHF. The CDR3 bases are TGTGCCAGCAGCTTAGCAGGCAGACGTAATTCACCCCTCCACTTT.

This chain joins TRBV7-2 and TRBJ2-7; 10 nucleotides align to TRBD1. The CDR3 is 14 residues long. V was clipped by 6 bases and J by 3 bases; unmatched bases: 5. The V gene's germline CDR1 is SGHTA and CDR2 FQGNSA. CDR3 sequence (DNA): TGTGCCAGCAGTCCCGGGACAGGGGTCTACGAGCAGTACTTC. Translated: CASSPGTGVYEQYF.

The chain links TRBV4-3 to TRBJ2-7; 10 bases agree with TRBD1. The V segment lost 1 base and the J segment 6 bases; nucleotides outside the gene matches: 9. Germline V gene sequence: CDR1 LGHNA, CDR2 YSLEER. This CDR3 has 16 residues. The CDR3 bases are TGCGCCAGCAGCCAAGCCCCTCCGGGACAGGGGAGCGAGCAGTACTTC. It codes for CASSQAPPGQGSEQYF.

J is TRBJ2-1 and V is TRBV9; maybe TRBD2 (7 bases). The CDR3 loop spans 14 amino acids. Germline V gives CDR1 SGDLS, CDR2 YYNGEE. Trimming took off 4 bases at V and 7 bases at J, with 15 bases between the two ends. CDR3 region: CASSFSGGRNEQFF. The CDR3 DNA reads as TGTGCCAGCAGCTTTTCGGGGGGCCGAAATGAGCAGTTCTTC.

The chain is built from TRBV6-5 and TRBJ2-7, with TRBD1 matching 8 bases. The CDR3 covers 13 residues. CDR1 MNHEY and CDR2 SVGAGI come from the germline V gene. Trimming removed 4 bases from V and 9 bases from J; junction bases left unmatched: 8. CDR3 bases: TGTGCCAGCAGTTTCGGACAGGGAGGCGTGCAGTACTTC. Protein product: CASSFGQGGVQYF.

The chain uses TRBV7-2 and TRBJ2-5; D remains ambiguous. The CDR3 totals 13 residues. CDR1 is SGHTA, CDR2 FQGNSA, per germline. Between the trimmed V and J ends, which lost 5 bases and 4 bases, there was a span of 11 bases. The CDR3 bases are TGTGCCAGCAGCCCAACCCCGGGAGAGACCCAGTACTTC. Its translation is CASSPTPGETQYF.